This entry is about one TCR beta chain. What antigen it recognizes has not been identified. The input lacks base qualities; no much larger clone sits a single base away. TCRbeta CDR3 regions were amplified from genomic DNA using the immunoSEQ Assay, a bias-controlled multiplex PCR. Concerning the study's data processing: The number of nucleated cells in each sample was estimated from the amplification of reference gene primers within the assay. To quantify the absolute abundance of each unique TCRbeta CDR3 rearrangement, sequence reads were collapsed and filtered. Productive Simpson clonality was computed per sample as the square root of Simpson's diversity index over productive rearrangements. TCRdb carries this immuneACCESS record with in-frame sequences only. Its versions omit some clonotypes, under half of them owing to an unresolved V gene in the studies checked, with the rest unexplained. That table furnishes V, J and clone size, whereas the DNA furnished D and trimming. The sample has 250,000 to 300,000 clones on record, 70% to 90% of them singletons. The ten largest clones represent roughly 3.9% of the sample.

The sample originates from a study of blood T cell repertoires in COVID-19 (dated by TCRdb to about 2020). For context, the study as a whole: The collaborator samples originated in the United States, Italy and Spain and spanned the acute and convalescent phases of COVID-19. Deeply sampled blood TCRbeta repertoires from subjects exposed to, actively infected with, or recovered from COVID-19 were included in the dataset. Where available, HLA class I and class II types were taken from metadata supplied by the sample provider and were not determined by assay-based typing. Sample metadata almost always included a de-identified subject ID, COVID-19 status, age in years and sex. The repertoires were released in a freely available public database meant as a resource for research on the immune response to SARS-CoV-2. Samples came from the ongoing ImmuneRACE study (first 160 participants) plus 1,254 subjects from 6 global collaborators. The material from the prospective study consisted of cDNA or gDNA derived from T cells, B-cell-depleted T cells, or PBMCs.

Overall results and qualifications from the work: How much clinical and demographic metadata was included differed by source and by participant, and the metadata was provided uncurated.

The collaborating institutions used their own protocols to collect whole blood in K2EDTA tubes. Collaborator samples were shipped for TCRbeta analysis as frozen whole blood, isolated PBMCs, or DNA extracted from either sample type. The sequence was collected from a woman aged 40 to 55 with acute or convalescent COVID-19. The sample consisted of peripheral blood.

The DNA sequence reads TGTGCCAGCAGCACGGGGACTAGCGGGGATCAGTTCTTC. Its protein product is CASSTGTSGDQFF. This receptor chain uses TRBV11-2 and TRBJ2-1, with TRBD2 identical over 13 junction bases. Reading the germline V gene gives CDR1 SGHAT and CDR2 FQNNGV. The CDR3 measures 13 amino acids from cysteine to phenylalanine. The DNA shown is the 39-base CDR3, in frame from base 1. V trim: 5 bases; J trim: 13 bases; unmatched bases: 5.